These T cell receptor beta chains were read from a single sample in a study of PD-1 blockade in classical Hodgkin lymphoma. Clones were sequenced by immunoSEQ multiplex PCR, and TCRdb holds only the in-frame ones, with some missing. Of 90,000 to 100,000 clones in the sample, roughly 87% were seen once. This specimen was peripheral blood mononuclear cells (PBMCs), taken before the second cycle of nivolumab. All receptors derive from a human donor with classical Hodgkin lymphoma. CDR3s include the opening cysteine and the closing phenylalanine or tryptophan. The D gene is left open where the match is weak. The size entry is marked missing in some rows and otherwise reads once, few, many or a size class.

>.|.|TRBJ2-7|TRBV5-1
CASSRQEAYEQYF
TGCGCCAGCAGCCGACAGGAAGCCTACGAGCAGTACTTC
>.|.|TRBJ1-1|TRBV5-4
CASSQGEGVAEAFF
TGTGCCAGCAGCCAAGGTGAAGGGGTTGCCGAAGCTTTCTTT
>.|.|TRBJ1-1|TRBV10-3
CAISESQPSRSTEAFF
TGTGCCATCAGTGAGTCTCAGCCGTCTAGGAGCACTGAAGCTTTCTTT
>.|once|TRBJ2-3|TRBV5-8
CASSLNWGKDTDTQYF
TGTGCCAGCAGCTTGAACTGGGGGAAAGACACAGATACGCAGTATTTT
>.|.|TRBJ2-5|TRBV18
CASSPGRAETQYF
TGTGCCAGCTCACCAGGCAGGGCGGAGACCCAGTACTTC
>TRBD2|.|TRBJ2-1|TRBV27
CASSKLAGGEQFF
TGTGCCAGCAGCAAGCTAGCGGGAGGTGAGCAGTTCTTC
>.|many|TRBJ1-2|TRBV7-9
CASSQVKERRYGYTF
TGTGCCAGCAGCCAGGTTAAAGAAAGGCGCTATGGCTACACCTTC
>.|.|TRBJ2-5|TRBV6-5
CASLRGETQYF
TGTGCCAGCCTGAGAGGGGAGACCCAGTACTTC
>TRBD2|.|TRBJ2-7|TRBV30
CARSKWGLAGVYEQYF
TGTGCCCGTAGTAAATGGGGACTAGCGGGAGTTTACGAGCAGTACTTC
>.|.|TRBJ1-3|TRBV2
CASRSNGDTIYF
TGTGCCAGCAGGAGCAATGGGGACACCATATATTTT
>TRBD2|.|TRBJ2-3|TRBV5-8
CASSLNGGGYTDTQYF
TGTGCCAGCAGCTTGAATGGCGGGGGGTACACAGATACGCAGTATTTT
>.|once|TRBJ1-2|TRBV6-6
CASSPLTANYGYTF
TGTGCCAGCAGCCCCCTGACAGCTAACTATGGCTACACCTTC
>.|.|TRBJ1-5|TRBV6-1
CASSPDRDHQPQHF
TGTGCCAGCAGTCCTGATAGGGACCATCAGCCCCAGCATTTT
>.|once|TRBJ1-1|TRBV11-2
CASSLGGVTEAFF
TGTGCCAGCAGCTTAGGAGGGGTCACCGAAGCTTTCTTT
>TRBD1|.|TRBJ2-3|TRBV29-1
CSVEDRGQGTDTQYF
TGCAGCGTTGAGGACAGGGGGCAAGGGACAGATACGCAGTATTTT
>TRBD2|.|TRBJ2-2|TRBV9
CASSVVASGGGELFF
TGTGCCAGCAGCGTAGTCGCTAGCGGGGGTGGGGAGCTGTTTTTT
>TRBD2|.|TRBJ2-2|TRBV5-1
CASSPRTSGGTGELFF
TGCGCCAGCAGCCCCCGGACTAGCGGGGGAACCGGGGAGCTGTTTTTT
>TRBD2|.|TRBJ2-2|TRBV7-8
CASSHPGLAIGELFF
TGTGCCAGCAGCCATCCGGGACTAGCAATTGGGGAGCTGTTTTTT
>TRBD1|.|TRBJ1-5|TRBV6-1
CASSDGTGYGLRPQHF
TGTGCCAGCAGTGATGGGACAGGGTACGGCCTAAGGCCCCAGCATTTT
>TRBD1|.|TRBJ2-7|TRBV18
CASSPTGGSYEQYF
TGTGCCAGCTCGCCGACAGGGGGCTCCTACGAGCAGTACTTC
>.|.|TRBJ2-7|TRBV18
CASSPPTAVYEQYF
TGTGCCAGCTCACCACCAACGGCAGTCTACGAGCAGTACTTC
>TRBD1|.|TRBJ2-1|TRBV28
CASSSPGTGHNEQFF
TGTGCCAGCAGTTCACCCGGGACAGGGCACAATGAGCAGTTCTTC
>TRBD2|once|TRBJ2-1|TRBV9
CASSVDSGRGEQFF
TGTGCCAGCAGCGTAGACAGCGGGAGGGGTGAGCAGTTCTTC
>.|.|TRBJ1-5|TRBV21-1
CASASGGPPYSNQPQHF
TGTGCCAGCGCCTCGGGGGGCCCACCCTATAGCAATCAGCCCCAGCATTTT
>.|.|TRBJ2-2|TRBV27
CASSLRGLTLNTGELFF
TGTGCCAGCAGTCTAAGAGGACTAACGCTGAACACCGGGGAGCTGTTTTTT
>.|.|TRBJ2-2|TRBV28
CASSLSAGELFF
TGTGCCAGCAGTTTATCCGCCGGGGAGCTGTTTTTT
>TRBD2|.|TRBJ2-1|TRBV29-1
CSVDLSGRYNEQFF
TGCAGCGTTGATCTAAGCGGGAGATACAATGAGCAGTTCTTC
>.|.|TRBJ2-1|TRBV7-9
CASRPGPDEQFF
TGTGCCAGCAGGCCAGGGCCGGATGAGCAGTTCTTC
>.|.|TRBJ1-6|TRBV6-5
CASSYSQGGNSPLHF
TGTGCCAGCAGTTACTCTCAGGGTGGAAATTCACCCCTCCACTTT
>.|.|TRBJ1-4|TRBV28
CASRQPPNEKLFF
TGTGCCAGCAGACAACCCCCTAATGAAAAACTGTTTTTT
>.|.|TRBJ1-5|TRBV28
CASSSTTGPSNQPQHF
TGTGCCAGCAGTTCCACCACAGGGCCGAGCAATCAGCCCCAGCATTTT
>TRBD2|.|TRBJ2-7|TRBV4-1
CASSRTSGAYEQYF
TGCGCCAGCAGCCGGACTAGCGGTGCCTACGAGCAGTACTTC
>.|once|TRBJ2-5|TRBV5-6
CASSLAFTAREETQYF
TGTGCCAGCAGCTTGGCCTTTACAGCGCGGGAAGAGACCCAGTACTTC
>.|.|TRBJ1-6|TRBV11-2
CASSLGSNSPLHF
TGTGCCAGCAGCTTAGGTTCTAATTCACCCCTCCACTTT
>TRBD2|.|TRBJ2-3|TRBV2
CASRLTSGFIMDTDTQYF
TGTGCCAGCAGACTGACTAGCGGGTTTATAATGGACACAGATACGCAGTATTTT
>.|.|TRBJ1-2|TRBV14
CASSQHDSAYGYTF
TGTGCCAGCAGCCAACACGACAGCGCTTATGGCTACACCTTC
>TRBD2|few|TRBJ2-5|TRBV7-7
CASSKGLAGAKETQYF
TGTGCTAGCAGCAAGGGACTAGCGGGGGCGAAAGAGACCCAGTACTTC
>TRBD2|.|TRBJ2-2|TRBV10-3
CAISRGGGVNTGELFF
TGTGCCATCTCCCGGGGCGGGGGAGTGAACACCGGGGAGCTGTTTTTT
>.|.|TRBJ2-4|TRBV27
CASSSLVGGGQNIQYF
TGTGCCAGCAGTTCTCTTGTGGGCGGTGGACAAAACATTCAGTACTTC
>.|.|TRBJ2-7|TRBV6-6
CASSRRDMQYF
TGTGCCAGCAGTCGTCGGGACATGCAGTACTTC
>.|.|TRBJ1-6|TRBV2
CASSAKGVPFGTLHF
TGTGCCAGCAGTGCGAAGGGGGTCCCCTTCGGGACCCTCCACTTT
>.|.|TRBJ2-3|TRBV5-1
CASSPGTPSTDTQYF
TGCGCCAGCAGCCCAGGGACTCCTAGCACAGATACGCAGTATTTT
>.|.|TRBJ1-5|TRBV19
CASSISGGHNQPQHF
TGTGCCAGTAGTATTTCTGGGGGTCACAATCAGCCCCAGCATTTT
>.|.|TRBJ2-1|TRBV2
CASSASFAGLFF
TGTGCCAGCAGTGCGTCTTTCGCGGGTCTGTTCTTC
>.|.|TRBJ2-3|TRBV10-3
CAISESWGNTDTQYF
TGTGCCATCAGTGAGTCTTGGGGGAACACAGATACGCAGTATTTT
>TRBD2|.|TRBJ2-5|TRBV2
CASLRTSGGEPQYF
TGTGCCAGCTTACGGACTAGCGGGGGGGAGCCCCAGTACTTC
>TRBD2|.|TRBJ2-1|TRBV7-8
CASTQGTSGSEQFF
TGTGCCAGCACCCAGGGCACTAGCGGGAGTGAGCAGTTCTTC
>TRBD2|.|TRBJ2-7|TRBV7-3
CASSPSGRPYEQYF
TGTGCCAGCAGCCCCAGCGGGAGACCCTACGAGCAGTACTTC
>TRBD2|.|TRBJ2-1|TRBV9
CASSVGWGGYNEQFF
TGTGCCAGCAGCGTAGGGTGGGGGGGCTACAATGAGCAGTTCTTC
>.|.|TRBJ2-1|TRBV7-9
CASSLRTGSFYNEQFF
TGTGCCAGCAGCTTACGGACCGGGTCGTTCTACAATGAGCAGTTCTTC
>TRBD2|.|TRBJ2-3|TRBV18
CASSPPGTSWPDTQYF
TGTGCCAGCTCACCGCCAGGGACTAGCTGGCCAGATACGCAGTATTTT
>.|.|TRBJ1-5|TRBV15
CATSRDRAGSQPQHF
TGTGCCACCAGCAGAGATCGGGCAGGTAGTCAGCCCCAGCATTTT
>.|.|TRBJ1-1|TRBV7-2
CASTFDPGDTEAFF
TGTGCCAGCACTTTCGATCCCGGGGACACTGAAGCTTTCTTT
>.|.|TRBJ2-7|TRBV6-5
CASRGMHEQYF
TGTGCCAGCAGAGGGATGCACGAGCAGTACTTC
>.|.|TRBJ2-2|TRBV5-4
CASSPALGAGKNTGELFF
TGTGCCAGCAGCCCTGCCTTAGGCGCGGGGAAGAACACCGGGGAGCTGTTTTTT
>TRBD1|.|TRBJ1-5|TRBV6-1
CAVQGAGNQPQHF
TGTGCCGTACAGGGGGCGGGCAATCAGCCCCAGCATTTT
>TRBD2|.|TRBJ2-3|TRBV6-6
CASSYSFTSGSYTQYF
TGTGCCAGCAGTTACTCGTTTACTAGCGGGAGCTATACGCAGTATTTT
>.|.|TRBJ2-5|TRBV2
CASSEQGLETQYF
TGTGCCAGCAGTGAACAGGGACTAGAGACCCAGTACTTC
>.|.|TRBJ2-1|TRBV28
CASSSRFGGSYNEQFF
TGTGCCAGCAGTTCTCGCTTTGGGGGATCCTACAATGAGCAGTTCTTC